Given below is one T cell receptor beta chain in context. Its antigen is unknown. Reverse transcribed after extraction, RNA yielded cDNA as the sequencing template. This table comes from immunoSEQ multiplex PCR, and its TCRdb copy is limited to in-frame clones, with some not included. The sample lists about 270,000 clones; about 62% were seen once. Treatment given: oral pan-JAK inhibitor, 5-10 mg twice daily. The CDR3 totals 15 residues. The germline CDR1 and CDR2 sequences are MNHEY and SMNVEV (reference sequence). With 3 bases removed from V and 6 bases from J, the gap between germline ends came to 15 bases. The sample originates from a study of CD8+ T cells in alopecia areata. Study-wide results and limits: More clonal than normal scalp was lesional scalp, particularly alopecia totalis/universalis. Sequencing of scalp samples also captures resident alphabeta T cells of normal skin.

The V call is TRBV27, the J call TRBJ1-5; possibly TRBD1 for D (5 bases). Sequencing was performed on CD4+ T cells sorted from blood, taken around week 54, from a patient treated with tofacitinib. The source of this sequence is a human donor with alopecia areata. CDR3 bases: TGTGCCAGCAGTTTCGGGGGGGTGAGAGGTCAGCCCCAGCATTTT. It translates to CASSFGGVRGQPQHF.